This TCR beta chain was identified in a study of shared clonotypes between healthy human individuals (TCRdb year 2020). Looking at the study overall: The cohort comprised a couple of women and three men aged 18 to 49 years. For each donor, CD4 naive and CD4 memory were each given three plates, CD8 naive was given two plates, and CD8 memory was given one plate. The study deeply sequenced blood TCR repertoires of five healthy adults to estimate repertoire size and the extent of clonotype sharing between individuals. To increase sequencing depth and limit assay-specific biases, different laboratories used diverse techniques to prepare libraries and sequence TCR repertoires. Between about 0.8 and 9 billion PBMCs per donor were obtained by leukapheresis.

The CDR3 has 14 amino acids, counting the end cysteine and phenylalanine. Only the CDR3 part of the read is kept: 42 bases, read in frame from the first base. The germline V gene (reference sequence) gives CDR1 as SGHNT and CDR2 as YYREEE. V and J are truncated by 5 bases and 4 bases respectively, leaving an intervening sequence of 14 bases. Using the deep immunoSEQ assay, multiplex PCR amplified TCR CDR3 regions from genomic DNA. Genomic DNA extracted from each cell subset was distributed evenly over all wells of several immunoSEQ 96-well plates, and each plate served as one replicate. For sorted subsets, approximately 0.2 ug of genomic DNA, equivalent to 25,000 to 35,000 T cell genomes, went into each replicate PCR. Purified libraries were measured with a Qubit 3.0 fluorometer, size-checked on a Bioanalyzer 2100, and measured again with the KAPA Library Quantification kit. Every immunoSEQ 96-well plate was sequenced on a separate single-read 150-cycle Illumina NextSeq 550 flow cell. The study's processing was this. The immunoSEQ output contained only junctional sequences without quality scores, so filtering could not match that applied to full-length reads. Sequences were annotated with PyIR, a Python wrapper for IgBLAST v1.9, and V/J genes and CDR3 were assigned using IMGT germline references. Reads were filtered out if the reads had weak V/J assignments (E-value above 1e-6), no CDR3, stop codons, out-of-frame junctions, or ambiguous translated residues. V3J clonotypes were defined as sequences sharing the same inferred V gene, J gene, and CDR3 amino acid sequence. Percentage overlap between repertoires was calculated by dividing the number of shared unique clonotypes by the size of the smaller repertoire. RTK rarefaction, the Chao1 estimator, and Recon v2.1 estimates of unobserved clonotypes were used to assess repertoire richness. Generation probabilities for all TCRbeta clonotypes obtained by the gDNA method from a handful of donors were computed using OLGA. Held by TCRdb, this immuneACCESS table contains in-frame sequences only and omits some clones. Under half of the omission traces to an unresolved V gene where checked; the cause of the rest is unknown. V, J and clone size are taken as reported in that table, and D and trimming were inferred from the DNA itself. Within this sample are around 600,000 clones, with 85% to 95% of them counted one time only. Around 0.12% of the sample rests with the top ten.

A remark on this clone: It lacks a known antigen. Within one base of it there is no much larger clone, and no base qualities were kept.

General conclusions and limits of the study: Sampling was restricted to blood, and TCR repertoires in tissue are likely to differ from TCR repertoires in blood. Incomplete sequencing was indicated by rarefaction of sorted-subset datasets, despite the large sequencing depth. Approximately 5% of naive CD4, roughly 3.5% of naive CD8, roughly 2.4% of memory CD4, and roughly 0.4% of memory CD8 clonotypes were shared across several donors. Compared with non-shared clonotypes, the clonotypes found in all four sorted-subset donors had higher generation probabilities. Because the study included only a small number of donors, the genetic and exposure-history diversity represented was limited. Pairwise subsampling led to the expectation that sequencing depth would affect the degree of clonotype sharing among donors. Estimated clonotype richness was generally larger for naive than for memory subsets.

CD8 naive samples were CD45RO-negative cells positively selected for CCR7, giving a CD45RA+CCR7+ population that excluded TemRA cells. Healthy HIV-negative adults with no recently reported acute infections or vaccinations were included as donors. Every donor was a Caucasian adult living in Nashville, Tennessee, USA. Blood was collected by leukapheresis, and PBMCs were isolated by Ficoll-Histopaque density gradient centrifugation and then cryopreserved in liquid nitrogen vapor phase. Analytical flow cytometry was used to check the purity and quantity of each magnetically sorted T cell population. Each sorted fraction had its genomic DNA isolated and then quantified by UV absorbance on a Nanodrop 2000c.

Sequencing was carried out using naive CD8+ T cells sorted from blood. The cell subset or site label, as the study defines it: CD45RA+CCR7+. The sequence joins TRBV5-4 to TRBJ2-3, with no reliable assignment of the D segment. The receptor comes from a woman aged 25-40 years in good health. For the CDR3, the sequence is CASRPAPGPDTQYF. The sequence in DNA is TGTGCCAGCAGGCCCGCCCCGGGTCCAGATACGCAGTATTTT.